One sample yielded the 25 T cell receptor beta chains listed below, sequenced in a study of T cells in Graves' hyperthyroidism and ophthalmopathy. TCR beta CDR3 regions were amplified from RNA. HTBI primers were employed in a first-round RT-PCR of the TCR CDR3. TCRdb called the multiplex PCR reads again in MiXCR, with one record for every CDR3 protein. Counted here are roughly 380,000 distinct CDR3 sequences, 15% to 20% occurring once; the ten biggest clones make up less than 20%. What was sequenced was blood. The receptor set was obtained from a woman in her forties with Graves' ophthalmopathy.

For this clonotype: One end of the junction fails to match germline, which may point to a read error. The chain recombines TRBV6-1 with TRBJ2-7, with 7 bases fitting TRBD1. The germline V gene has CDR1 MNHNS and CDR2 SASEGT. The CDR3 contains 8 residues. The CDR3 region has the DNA TGTGCCAGCGGGAGACAGGGCTTC. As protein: CASGRQGF.

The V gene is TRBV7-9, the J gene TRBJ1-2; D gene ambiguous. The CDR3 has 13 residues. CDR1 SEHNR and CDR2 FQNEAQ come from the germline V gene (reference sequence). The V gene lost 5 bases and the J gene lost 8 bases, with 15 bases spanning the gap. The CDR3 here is CASSPQEGLGYTF. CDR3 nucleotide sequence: TGTGCCAGCAGCCCACAAGAGGGTCTGGGCTACACCTTC.

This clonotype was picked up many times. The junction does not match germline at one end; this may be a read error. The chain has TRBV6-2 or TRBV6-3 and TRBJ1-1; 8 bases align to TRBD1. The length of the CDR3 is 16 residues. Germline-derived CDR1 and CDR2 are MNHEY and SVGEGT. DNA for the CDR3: TGTGCCGGCAGCCCACAGTGGGACAGGCCGAACACTGAAGCTTTCTTT. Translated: CAGSPQWDRPNTEAFF.

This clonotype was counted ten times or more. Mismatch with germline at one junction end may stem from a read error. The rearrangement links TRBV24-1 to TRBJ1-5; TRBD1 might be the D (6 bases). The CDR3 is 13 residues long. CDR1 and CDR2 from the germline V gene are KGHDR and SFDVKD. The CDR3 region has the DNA TGTGCCACCAGTGATGCCCGGGACACTTCTACCTATTTT. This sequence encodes CATSDARDTSTYF.

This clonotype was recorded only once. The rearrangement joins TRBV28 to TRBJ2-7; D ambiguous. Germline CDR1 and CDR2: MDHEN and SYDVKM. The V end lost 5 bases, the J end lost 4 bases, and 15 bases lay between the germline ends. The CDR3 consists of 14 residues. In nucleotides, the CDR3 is TGTGCCAGCAGTGCCAATCCGACTCGGTACGAGCAGTACTTC. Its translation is CASSANPTRYEQYF.

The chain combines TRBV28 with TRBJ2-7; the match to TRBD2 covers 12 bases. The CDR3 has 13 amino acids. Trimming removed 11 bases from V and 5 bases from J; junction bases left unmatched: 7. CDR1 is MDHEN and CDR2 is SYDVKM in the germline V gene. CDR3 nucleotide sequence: TGTGCCGCGACTAGCGGGAGTCGAAACGAGCAGTACTTC. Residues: CAATSGSRNEQYF. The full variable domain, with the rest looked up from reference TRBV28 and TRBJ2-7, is DVKVTQSSRYLVKRTGEKVFLECVQDMDHENMFWYRQDPGLGLRLIYFSYDVKMKEKGDIPEGYSVSREKKERFSLILESASTNQTSMYLCAATSGSRNEQYFGPGTRLTVT.

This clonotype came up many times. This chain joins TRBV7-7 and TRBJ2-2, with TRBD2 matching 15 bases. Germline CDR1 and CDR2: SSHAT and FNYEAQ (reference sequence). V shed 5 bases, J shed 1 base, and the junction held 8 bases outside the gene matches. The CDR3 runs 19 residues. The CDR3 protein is CASSLRTSGRAGNTGELFF. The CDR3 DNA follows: TGTGCCAGCAGCCTGCGGACTAGCGGGAGGGCCGGGAACACCGGGGAGCTGTTTTTT.

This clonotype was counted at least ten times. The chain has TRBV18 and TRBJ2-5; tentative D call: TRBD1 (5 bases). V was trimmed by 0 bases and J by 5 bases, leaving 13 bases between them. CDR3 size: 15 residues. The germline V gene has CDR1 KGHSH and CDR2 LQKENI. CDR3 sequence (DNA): TGTGCCAGCTCACCACCCCAAAACAGGCGGGAGACCCAGTACTTC. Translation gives CASSPPQNRRETQYF.

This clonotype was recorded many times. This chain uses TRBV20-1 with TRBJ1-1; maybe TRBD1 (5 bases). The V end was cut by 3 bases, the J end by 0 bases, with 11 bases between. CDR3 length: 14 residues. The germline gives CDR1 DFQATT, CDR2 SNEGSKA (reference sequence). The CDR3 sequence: CSASGANMNTEAFF. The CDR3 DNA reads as TGCAGTGCTAGTGGGGCCAACATGAACACTGAAGCTTTCTTT.

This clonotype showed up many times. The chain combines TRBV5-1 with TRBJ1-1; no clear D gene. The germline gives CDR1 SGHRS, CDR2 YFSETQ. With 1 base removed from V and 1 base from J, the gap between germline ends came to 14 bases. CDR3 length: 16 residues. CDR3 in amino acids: CASSLSVHGENTEAFF. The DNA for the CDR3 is TGCGCCAGCAGCTTGAGTGTTCATGGGGAGAACACTGAAGCTTTCTTT.

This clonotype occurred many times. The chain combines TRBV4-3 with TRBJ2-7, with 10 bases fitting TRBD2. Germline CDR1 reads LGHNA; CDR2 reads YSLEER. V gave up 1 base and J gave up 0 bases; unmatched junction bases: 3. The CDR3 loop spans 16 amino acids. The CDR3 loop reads CASSQGASGGSYEQYF. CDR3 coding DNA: TGCGCCAGCAGCCAAGGGGCTAGCGGGGGCTCCTACGAGCAGTACTTC.

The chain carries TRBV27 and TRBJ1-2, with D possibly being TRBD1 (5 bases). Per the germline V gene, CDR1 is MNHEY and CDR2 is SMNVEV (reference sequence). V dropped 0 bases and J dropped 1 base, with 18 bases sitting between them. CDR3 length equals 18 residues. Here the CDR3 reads CASSLSSRDGRLNYGYTF. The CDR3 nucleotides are TGTGCCAGCAGTTTATCATCCAGGGACGGGAGACTTAACTATGGCTACACCTTC.

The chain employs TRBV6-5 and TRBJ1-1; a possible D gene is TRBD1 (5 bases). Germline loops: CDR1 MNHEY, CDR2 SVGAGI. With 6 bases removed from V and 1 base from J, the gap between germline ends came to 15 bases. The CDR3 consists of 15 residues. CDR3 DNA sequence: TGTGCCAGCAGCTACAGGACGGGCGGGAACACTGAAGCTTTCTTT. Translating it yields CASSYRTGGNTEAFF.

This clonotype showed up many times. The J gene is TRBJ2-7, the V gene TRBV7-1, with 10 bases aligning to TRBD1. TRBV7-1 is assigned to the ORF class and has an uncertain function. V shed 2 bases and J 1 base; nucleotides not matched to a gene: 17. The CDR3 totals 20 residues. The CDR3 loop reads CASSSSRQGAAGWASYEQYF. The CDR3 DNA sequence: TGTGCCAGCAGCTCAAGCCGACAGGGGGCGGCGGGATGGGCATCCTACGAGCAGTACTTC.

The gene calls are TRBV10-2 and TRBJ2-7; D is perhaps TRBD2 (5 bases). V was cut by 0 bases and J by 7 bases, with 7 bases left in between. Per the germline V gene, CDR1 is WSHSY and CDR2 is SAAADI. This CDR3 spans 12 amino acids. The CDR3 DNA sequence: TGCGCCAGCAGTGAGTCAGGGAGAGAGCAGTACTTC. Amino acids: CASSESGREQYF.

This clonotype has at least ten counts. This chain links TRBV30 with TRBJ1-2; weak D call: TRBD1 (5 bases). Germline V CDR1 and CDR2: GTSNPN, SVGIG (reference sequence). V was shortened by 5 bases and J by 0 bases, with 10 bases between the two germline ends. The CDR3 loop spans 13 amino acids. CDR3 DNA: TGTGCCTGGGCCAAACAGGCTAACTATGGCTACACCTTC. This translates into CAWAKQANYGYTF.

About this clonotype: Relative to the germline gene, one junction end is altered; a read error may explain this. The chain's CDR3 is CASQDNRVQHF. CDR3 in DNA: TGTGCCAGCCAAGACAACAGGGTACAGCACTTC. The chain uses TRBV6-1 and TRBJ2-7; the D gene is possibly TRBD1 (6 bases). CDR1 and CDR2 from the germline V gene are MNHNS and SASEGT. This CDR3 region has 11 residues.

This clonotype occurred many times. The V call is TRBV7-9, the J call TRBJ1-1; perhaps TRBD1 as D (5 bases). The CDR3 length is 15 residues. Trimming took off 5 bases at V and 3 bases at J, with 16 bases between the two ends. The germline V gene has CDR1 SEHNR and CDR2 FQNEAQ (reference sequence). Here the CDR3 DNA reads TGTGCCAGCAGCATCCCTACGGGGCCTGACACTGAAGCTTTCTTT. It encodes CASSIPTGPDTEAFF. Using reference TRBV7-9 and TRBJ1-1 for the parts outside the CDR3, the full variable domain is DTGVSQNPRHKITKRGQNVTFRCDPISEHNRLYWYRQTLGQGPEFLTYFQNEAQLEKSRLLSDRFSAERPKGSFSTLEIQRTEQGDSAMYLCASSIPTGPDTEAFFGQGTRLTVV.

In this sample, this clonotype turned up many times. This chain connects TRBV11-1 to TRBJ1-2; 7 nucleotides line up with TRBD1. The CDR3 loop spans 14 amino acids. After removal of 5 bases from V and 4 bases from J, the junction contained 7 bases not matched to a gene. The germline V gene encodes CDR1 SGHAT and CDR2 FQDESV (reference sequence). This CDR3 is CASSPKGQTYGYTF. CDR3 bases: TGTGCCAGCAGCCCGAAGGGACAGACCTATGGCTACACCTTC.

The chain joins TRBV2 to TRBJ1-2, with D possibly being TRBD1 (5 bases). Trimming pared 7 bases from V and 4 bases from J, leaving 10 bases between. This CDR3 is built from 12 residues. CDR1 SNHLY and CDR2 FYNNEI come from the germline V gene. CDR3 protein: CASKITGYGYTF. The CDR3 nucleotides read TGTGCCAGCAAGATAACAGGCTATGGCTACACCTTC.

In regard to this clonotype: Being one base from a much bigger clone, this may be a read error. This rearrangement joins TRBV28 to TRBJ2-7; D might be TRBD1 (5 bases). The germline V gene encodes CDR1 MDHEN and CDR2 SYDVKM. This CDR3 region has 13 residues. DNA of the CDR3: TGTGCCAACAGTTTATCCCAGGGAAAGAAGCAGTACTTC. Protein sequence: CANSLSQGKKQYF.

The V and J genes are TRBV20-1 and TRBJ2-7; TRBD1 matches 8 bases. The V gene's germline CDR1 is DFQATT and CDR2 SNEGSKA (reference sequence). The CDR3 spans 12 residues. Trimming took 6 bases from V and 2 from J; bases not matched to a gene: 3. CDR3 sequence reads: CSATDRAYEQYF. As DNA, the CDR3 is TGCAGTGCGACGGACAGGGCCTACGAGCAGTACTTC.

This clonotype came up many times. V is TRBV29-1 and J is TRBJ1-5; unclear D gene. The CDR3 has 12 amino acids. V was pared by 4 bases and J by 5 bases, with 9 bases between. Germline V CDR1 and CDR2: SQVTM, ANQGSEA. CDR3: CSVGAGDQPQHF. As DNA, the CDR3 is TGCAGCGTTGGGGCAGGAGATCAGCCCCAGCATTTT. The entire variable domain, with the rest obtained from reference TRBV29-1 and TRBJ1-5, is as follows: SAVISQKPSRDICQRGTSLTIQCQVDSQVTMMFWYRQQPGQSLTLIATANQGSEATYESGFVIDKFPISRPNLTFSTLTVSNMSPEDSSIYLCSVGAGDQPQHFGDGTRLSIL.

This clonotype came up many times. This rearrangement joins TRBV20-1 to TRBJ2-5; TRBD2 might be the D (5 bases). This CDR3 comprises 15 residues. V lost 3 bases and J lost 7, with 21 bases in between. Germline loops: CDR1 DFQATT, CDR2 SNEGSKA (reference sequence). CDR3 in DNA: TGCAGTGCTAGTGGGTCGGGTGGCCCCGGAGGGACCCAGTACTTC. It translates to CSASGSGGPGGTQYF.

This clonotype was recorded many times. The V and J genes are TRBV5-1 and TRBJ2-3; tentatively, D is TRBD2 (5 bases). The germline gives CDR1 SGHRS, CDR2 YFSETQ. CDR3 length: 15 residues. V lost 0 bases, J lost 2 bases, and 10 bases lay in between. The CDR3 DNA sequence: TGCGCCAGCAGCTTGGTTTGGGGAGACACAGATACGCAGTATTTT. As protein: CASSLVWGDTDTQYF.